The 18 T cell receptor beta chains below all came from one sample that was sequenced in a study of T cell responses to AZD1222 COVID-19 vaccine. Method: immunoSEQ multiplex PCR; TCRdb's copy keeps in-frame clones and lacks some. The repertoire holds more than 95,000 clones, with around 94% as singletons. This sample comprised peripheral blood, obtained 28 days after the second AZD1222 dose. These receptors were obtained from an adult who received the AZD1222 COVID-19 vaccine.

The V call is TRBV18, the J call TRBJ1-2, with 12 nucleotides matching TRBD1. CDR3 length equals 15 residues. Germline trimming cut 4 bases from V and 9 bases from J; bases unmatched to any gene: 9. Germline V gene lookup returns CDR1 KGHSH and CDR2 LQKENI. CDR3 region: CASSLRRDRGLRYTF. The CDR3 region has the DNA TGTGCCAGCTCACTACGCCGGGACAGGGGGCTTCGCTACACCTTC.

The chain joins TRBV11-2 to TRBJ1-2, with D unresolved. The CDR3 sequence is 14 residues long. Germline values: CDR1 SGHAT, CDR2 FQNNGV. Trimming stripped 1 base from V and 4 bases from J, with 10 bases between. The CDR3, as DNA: TGTGCCAGCAGCTTAGGGGGAGGCTCCTATGGCTACACCTTC. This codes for CASSLGGGSYGYTF.

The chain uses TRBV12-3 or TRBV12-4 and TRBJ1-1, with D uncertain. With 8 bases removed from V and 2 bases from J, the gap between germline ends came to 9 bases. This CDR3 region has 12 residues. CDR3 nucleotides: TGTGCCAGCGGTACTGTCAACACTGAAGCTTTCTTT. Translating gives CASGTVNTEAFF.

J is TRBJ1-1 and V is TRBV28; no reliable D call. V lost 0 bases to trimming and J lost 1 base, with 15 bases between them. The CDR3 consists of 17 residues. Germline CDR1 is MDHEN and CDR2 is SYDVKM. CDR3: CASSLCGSCLTNTEAFF. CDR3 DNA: TGTGCCAGCAGTTTATGTGGGTCCTGTTTGACGAACACTGAAGCTTTCTTT. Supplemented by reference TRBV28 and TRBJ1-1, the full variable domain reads DVKVTQSSRYLVKRTGEKVFLECVQDMDHENMFWYRQDPGLGLRLIYFSYDVKMKEKGDIPEGYSVSREKKERFSLILESASTNQTSMYLCASSLCGSCLTNTEAFFGQGTRLTVV.

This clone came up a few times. The CDR3 DNA follows: TGCAGCGTTGCAAGGCCGGGACTAGCGGGAGTTGGGCAAGAGACCCAGTACTTC. As protein: CSVARPGLAGVGQETQYF. The chain carries TRBV29-1 and TRBJ2-5; 14 positions agree with TRBD2. Trimming removed 4 bases from V and 2 bases from J; junction bases left unmatched: 12. Germline CDR1 and CDR2: SQVTM and ANQGSEA. The CDR3 is 18 amino acids. Together with reference TRBV29-1 and TRBJ2-5, the CDR3 gives the full variable domain: SAVISQKPSRDICQRGTSLTIQCQVDSQVTMMFWYRQQPGQSLTLIATANQGSEATYESGFVIDKFPISRPNLTFSTLTVSNMSPEDSSIYLCSVARPGLAGVGQETQYFGPGTRLLVL.

The DNA for the CDR3 is TGTGCCAGCAGGCCGGGACAGCTTAATTCACCCCTCCACTTT. It codes for CASRPGQLNSPLHF. The chain is built from TRBV28 and TRBJ1-6; 7 positions agree with TRBD1. V shed 6 bases and J 6 bases; nucleotides not matched to a gene: 5. The germline V gene has CDR1 MDHEN and CDR2 SYDVKM. CDR3 length: 14 residues.

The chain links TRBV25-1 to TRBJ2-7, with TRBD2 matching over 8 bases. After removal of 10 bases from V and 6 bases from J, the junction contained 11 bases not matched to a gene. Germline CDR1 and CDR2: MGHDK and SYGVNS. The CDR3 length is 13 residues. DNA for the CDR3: TGTGCCAACACTAGCGGCTTAAACCTCGAGCAGTACTTC. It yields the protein CANTSGLNLEQYF.

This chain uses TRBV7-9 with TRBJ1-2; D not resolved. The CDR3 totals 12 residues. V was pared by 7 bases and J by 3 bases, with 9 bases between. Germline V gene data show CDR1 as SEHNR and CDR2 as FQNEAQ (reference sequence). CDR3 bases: TGTGCCAGCACCTCCCCCGACTATGGCTACACCTTC. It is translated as CASTSPDYGYTF.

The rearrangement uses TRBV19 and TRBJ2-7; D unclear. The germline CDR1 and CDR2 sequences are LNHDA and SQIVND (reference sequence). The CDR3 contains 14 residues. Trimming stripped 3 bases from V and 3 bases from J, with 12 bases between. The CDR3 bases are TGTGCCAGTAGTATCAAAAGGTTGAACTACGAGCAGTACTTC. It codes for CASSIKRLNYEQYF.

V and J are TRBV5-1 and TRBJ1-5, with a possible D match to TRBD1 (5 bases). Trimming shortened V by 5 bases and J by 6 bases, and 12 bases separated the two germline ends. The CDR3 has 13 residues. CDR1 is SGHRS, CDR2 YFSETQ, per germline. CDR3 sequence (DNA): TGCGCCAGCAGACGACAGCTCGGTCAGCCCCAGCATTTT. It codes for CASRRQLGQPQHF.

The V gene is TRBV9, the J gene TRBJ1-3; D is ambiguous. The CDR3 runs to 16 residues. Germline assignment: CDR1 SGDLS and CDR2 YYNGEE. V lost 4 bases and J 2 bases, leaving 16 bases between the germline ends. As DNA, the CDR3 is TGTGCCAGCAGCCTAGGCCGTGGCGGGGCTGGAAACACCATATATTTT. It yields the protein CASSLGRGGAGNTIYF.

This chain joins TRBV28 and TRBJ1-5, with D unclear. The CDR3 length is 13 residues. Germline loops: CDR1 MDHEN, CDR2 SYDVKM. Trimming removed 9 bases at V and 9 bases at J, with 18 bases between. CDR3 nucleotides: TGTGCCAGTTTAGATCCCCGAGGTCTGCCCCAGCATTTT. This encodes CASLDPRGLPQHF. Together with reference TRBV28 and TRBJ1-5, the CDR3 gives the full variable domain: DVKVTQSSRYLVKRTGEKVFLECVQDMDHENMFWYRQDPGLGLRLIYFSYDVKMKEKGDIPEGYSVSREKKERFSLILESASTNQTSMYLCASLDPRGLPQHFGDGTRLSIL.

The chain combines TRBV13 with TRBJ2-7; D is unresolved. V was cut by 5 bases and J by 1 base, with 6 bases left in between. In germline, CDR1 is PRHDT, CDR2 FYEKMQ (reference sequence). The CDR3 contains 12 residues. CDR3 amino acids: CASSRTSYEQYF. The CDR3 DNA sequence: TGTGCCAGCAGCCGTACTTCCTACGAGCAGTACTTC.

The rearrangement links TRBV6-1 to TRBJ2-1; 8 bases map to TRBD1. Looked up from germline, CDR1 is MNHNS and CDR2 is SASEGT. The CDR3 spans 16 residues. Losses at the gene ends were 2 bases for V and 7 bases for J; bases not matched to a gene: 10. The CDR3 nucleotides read TGTGCCAGCAGTGAAAACAGAGGACAGGGAAATAATGAGCAGTTCTTC. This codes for CASSENRGQGNNEQFF.

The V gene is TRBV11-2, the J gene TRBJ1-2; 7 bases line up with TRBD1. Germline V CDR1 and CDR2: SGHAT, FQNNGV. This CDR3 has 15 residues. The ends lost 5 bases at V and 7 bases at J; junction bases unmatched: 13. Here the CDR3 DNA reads TGTGCCAGCAGCCTGACGACAGGGAACATGGCTGGCTACACCTTC. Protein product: CASSLTTGNMAGYTF.

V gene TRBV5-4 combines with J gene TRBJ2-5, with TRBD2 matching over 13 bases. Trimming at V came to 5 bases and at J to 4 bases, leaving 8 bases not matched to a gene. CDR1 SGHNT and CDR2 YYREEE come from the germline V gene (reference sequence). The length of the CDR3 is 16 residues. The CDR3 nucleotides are TGTGCCAGCAGTTCCGGGACTAGCGGGGCGGGAGAGACCCAGTACTTC. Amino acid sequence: CASSSGTSGAGETQYF.

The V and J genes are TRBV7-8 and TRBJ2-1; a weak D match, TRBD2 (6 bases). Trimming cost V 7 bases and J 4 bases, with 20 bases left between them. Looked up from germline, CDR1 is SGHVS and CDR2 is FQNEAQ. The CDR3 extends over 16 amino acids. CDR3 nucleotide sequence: TGTGCCAGCAACGACCGGGGTGCGGGACGGTACAATGAGCAGTTCTTC. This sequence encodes CASNDRGAGRYNEQFF.

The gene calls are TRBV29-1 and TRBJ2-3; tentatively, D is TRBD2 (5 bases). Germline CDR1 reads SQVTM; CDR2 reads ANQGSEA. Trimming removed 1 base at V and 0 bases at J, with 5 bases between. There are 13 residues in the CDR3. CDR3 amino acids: CSVEGTSTDTQYF. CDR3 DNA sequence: TGCAGCGTTGAAGGGACTAGCACAGATACGCAGTATTTT.